This T cell receptor beta chain was sequenced in a study of CD8+ T cells in alopecia areata. In the study overall: At a dose of 5 to 10 mg twice daily, oral tofacitinib was given to treated patients.

As for this clone: Its target is unknown.

Trimming took 5 bases from V and 3 from J, leaving 16 bases between them. There are 16 residues in the CDR3. The V gene's germline CDR1 is SGHVS and CDR2 FQNEAQ. Sampling of alopecia areata patients yielded lesional scalp punch biopsies as well as peripheral blood. The authors extracted RNA and reverse transcribed it into cDNA as the sequencing template. Profiled with immunoSEQ multiplex PCR; TCRdb holds only in-frame clones, not every one. In the table there are 12,000 or so clones, approximately 60% of which are singletons. Overall study results and limits: An increase in clonality over normal scalp was evident in lesional scalp, especially alopecia totalis/universalis. TCR sharing across patients was less clear than in mice, possibly HLA-related.

The sequence was obtained from a human donor with alopecia areata. The chain has TRBV7-8 and TRBJ2-2; the D gene is possibly TRBD1 (5 bases). The sequencing sample was made of skin. The CDR3 DNA is TGTGCCAGCAGCCAGTTTAGGGGAAGCGACACCGGGGAGCTGTTTTTT. It is translated as CASSQFRGSDTGELFF.